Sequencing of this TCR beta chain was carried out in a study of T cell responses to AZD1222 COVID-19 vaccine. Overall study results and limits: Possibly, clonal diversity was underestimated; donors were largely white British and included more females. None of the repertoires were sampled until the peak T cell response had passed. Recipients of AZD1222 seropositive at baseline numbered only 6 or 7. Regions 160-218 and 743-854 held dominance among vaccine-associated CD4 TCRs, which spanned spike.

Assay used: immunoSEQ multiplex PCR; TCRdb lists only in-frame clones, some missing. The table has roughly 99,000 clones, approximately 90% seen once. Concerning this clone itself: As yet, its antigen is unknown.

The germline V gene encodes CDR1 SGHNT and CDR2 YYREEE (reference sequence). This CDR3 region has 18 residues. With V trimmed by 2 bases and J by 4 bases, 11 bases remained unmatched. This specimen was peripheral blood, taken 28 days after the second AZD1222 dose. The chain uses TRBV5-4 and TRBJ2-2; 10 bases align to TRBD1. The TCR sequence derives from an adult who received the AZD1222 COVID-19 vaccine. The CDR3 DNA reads TGTGCCAGCAGCTTAAGGGAGGCTTGGACAGGGGGCACCGGGGAGCTGTTTTTT. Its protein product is CASSLREAWTGGTGELFF.